This TCR beta chain was sequenced in a study of blood T cell repertoires in COVID-19. This clone was seen a few times. Measured with immunoSEQ multiplex PCR; TCRdb has only the in-frame clones, and not every one. Of around 290,000 clones in the sample, roughly 90% are singletons; the top ten hold around 1%. The junction had 11 bases not matched to a gene; V was cut back by 3 bases and J by 2 bases. The CDR3 is made up of 17 amino acids. CDR1 is SGHRS, CDR2 YFSETQ, per germline. Participants were placed into cohorts based on the clinical history they reported. The source material was PBMCs or T cells enriched from blood (not recorded which). The genes are TRBV5-1 and TRBJ2-5, with 9 bases matching TRBD2. This receptor was taken from a woman in her 30s who had recovered from COVID-19. This chain's CDR3 is CASSWGVGTSRQETQYF. The CDR3 DNA reads TGCGCCAGCAGCTGGGGTGTGGGGACTAGCCGACAAGAGACCCAGTACTTC.